This T cell receptor beta chain was observed in a study of cytomegalovirus exposure and HLA in healthy donors. Study-level results: Cytomegalovirus status was reportedly diagnosed by the classifier with high specificity and sensitivity.

The CDR3 loop spans 15 amino acids. V dropped 0 bases and J dropped 6; count of bases not matched to a gene: 7. Germline CDR1 SGHRS, CDR2 YFSETQ. Healthy donors of bone marrow made up the group. Primers for the PCR totalled 60 Vbeta and 13 Jbeta. Method: immunoSEQ multiplex PCR; TCRdb's copy keeps in-frame clones and lacks some. The sample holds around 200,000 clones; roughly 85% are singletons and the top ten take around 1.8%. Turning to this clone: The antigen is not known.

The sequenced sample was PBMCs. This chain joins TRBV5-1 and TRBJ1-1; 8 nucleotides match TRBD1. This clonotype was sampled from a man younger than 35 in good health and CMV-seronegative. The CDR3 DNA is TGCGCCAGCAGCTTGGAGACAGGGGATTATGCTGAAGCTTTCTTT. It is translated as CASSLETGDYAEAFF.